These 23 T cell receptor beta chains originate from one sample sequenced in a study of Ad26.COV2.S vaccination and SARS-CoV-2 variants (dated by TCRdb to about 2021). Interpreted using the paper, the treatment or condition label stands for: 15 to 20 received Ad26.COV2.S at low or high dose, single or two shots; 5 received placebo; per-sample allocation not given. Repertoires of vaccine and placebo recipients were sequenced from samples taken on day 63 after the first injection. Library preparation employed the immunoSEQ multiplex PCR assay. TCRdb limited this immuneACCESS table to in-frame rearrangements with V and J called. A share of clones is missing; checked studies link under half to unresolved V genes, and the rest is unexplained. Across this sample there are about 480,000 clones, with roughly 89% seen only once. Clones ranked in the top ten supply over 10% of the sample. The sample here was peripheral blood, taken in a trial of Ad26.COV2.S vaccine versus placebo. Receptors were obtained from a person between 18 and 65 years old who received the Ad26.COV2.S COVID-19 vaccine or a placebo.

The genes are TRBV7-3 and TRBJ2-2; the match to TRBD2 covers 8 bases. Per the germline V gene, CDR1 is SGHTA and CDR2 is FQGTGA. V dropped 5 bases and J dropped 7; count of bases not matched to a gene: 9. The CDR3 covers 15 residues. The CDR3 here is CASSTLTGGNGELFF. The DNA of the CDR3 is TGTGCCAGCAGCACCCTTACGGGAGGGAACGGGGAGCTGTTTTTT. The whole variable domain, remainder taken from reference TRBV7-3 and TRBJ2-2, is GAGVSQTPSNKVTEKGKYVELRCDPISGHTALYWYRQSLGQGPEFLIYFQGTGAADDSGLPNDRFFAVRPEGSVSTLKIQRTERGDSAVYLCASSTLTGGNGELFFGEGSRLTVL.

The V gene is TRBV10-3, the J gene TRBJ1-5; 7 nucleotides line up with TRBD1. V lost 5 bases to trimming and J lost 4 bases; unmatched junction nucleotides: 5. Per the germline V gene, CDR1 is ENHRY and CDR2 is SYGVKD. This CDR3 has 14 amino acids. The CDR3 bases are TGTGCCATCAGTACCGGGACAGTAAATCAGCCCCAGCATTTT. Its translation is CAISTGTVNQPQHF.

The chain combines TRBV19 with TRBJ1-2; D ambiguous. Per germline, CDR1 LNHDA and CDR2 SQIVND (reference sequence). The CDR3 consists of 12 residues. The germline V and J ends were trimmed by 9 bases and 2 bases, with 10 bases remaining between them. For the CDR3, the DNA is TGTGCCAGCCGAGAGAACAACTATGGCTACACCTTC. Translation: CASRENNYGYTF.

V and J are TRBV5-1 and TRBJ2-5; the match to TRBD2 covers 15 bases. The CDR3 consists of 16 residues. Unmatched junction bases numbered 8, after V lost 5 bases and J lost 6 bases. CDR1 and CDR2 from the germline V gene are SGHRS and YFSETQ. The CDR3 DNA is TGCGCCAGCAGGGAAGGCGGACTAGCGGGAGGGAAGACCCAGTACTTC. Residues: CASREGGLAGGKTQYF.

The chain recombines TRBV3-1 (or the pseudogene TRBV3-2) with TRBJ1-2; 11 nucleotides align to TRBD1. Per germline, CDR1 LGHDT and CDR2 YNNKEL (reference sequence). V trimming: 5 bases; J trimming: 6 bases; junction bases outside the gene matches: 2. This CDR3 has 13 amino acids. Here the CDR3 reads CASSTDRGHGYTF. DNA of the CDR3: TGTGCCAGCAGCACGGACAGGGGGCATGGCTACACCTTC.

A single count supports this clone. This chain connects TRBV5-5 to TRBJ2-7; D remains unclear. Trimming stripped 0 bases from V and 2 bases from J, with 9 bases between. The CDR3 loop spans 14 amino acids. CDR1 and CDR2 from the germline V gene are SGHKS and YYEKEE (reference sequence). In DNA, the CDR3 is TGTGCCAGCAGCTTGGACCCTGGAACCTACGAGCAGTACTTC. Translated, it gives CASSLDPGTYEQYF.

The V gene is TRBV5-4, the J gene TRBJ2-1; D might be TRBD2 (5 bases). Trimming pared 3 bases from V and 5 bases from J, leaving 15 bases between. Per germline, CDR1 SGHNT and CDR2 YYREEE (reference sequence). The CDR3 has 15 residues. The CDR3 loop is CASSSPRTLNNEQFF. The CDR3 nucleotides read TGTGCCAGCAGCTCGCCTAGGACTTTGAACAATGAGCAGTTCTTC.

This chain uses TRBV27 with TRBJ2-7; 10 bases map to TRBD2. J gave up 3 bases and V 5 bases, and 7 bases lay outside the gene matches. Germline V gene data show CDR1 as MNHEY and CDR2 as SMNVEV (reference sequence). This CDR3 comprises 15 residues. The CDR3 spells CASSPLAGGHYEQYF. In DNA form, the CDR3 reads TGTGCCAGCAGTCCATTAGCGGGAGGTCACTACGAGCAGTACTTC.

The V gene is TRBV7-2, the J gene TRBJ2-5, with a possible D match to TRBD1 (6 bases). Germline CDR1 reads SGHTA; CDR2 reads FQGNSA. This CDR3 contains 18 residues. Trimming removed 5 bases at V and 3 bases at J, with 25 bases between. CDR3 amino acids: CASSPEIRLIGGKETQYF. The CDR3 nucleotides read TGTGCCAGCAGCCCAGAGATCCGACTGATAGGGGGAAAAGAGACCCAGTACTTC.

This sequence joins TRBV6-5 and TRBJ2-5; the D is unclear. With 8 bases removed from V and 2 bases from J, the gap between germline ends came to 12 bases. Germline CDR1 and CDR2: MNHEY and SVGAGI. CDR3 length: 13 amino acids. The CDR3 nucleotides read TGTGCCAGCGTGACATTACCACAAGAGACCCAGTACTTC. Amino acid sequence: CASVTLPQETQYF.

This clone was seen a single time. The J gene is TRBJ2-1, the V gene TRBV7-9; 7 bases map to TRBD1. After removal of 5 bases from V and 13 bases from J, the junction contained 11 bases not matched to a gene. Germline V gives CDR1 SEHNR, CDR2 FQNEAQ (reference sequence). The CDR3 loop spans 13 amino acids. The DNA of the CDR3 is TGTGCCAGCAGCCCCCGACAGGGCCGGGGTCAGTTCTTC. This gives the protein CASSPRQGRGQFF. The full variable domain, rest sourced from reference TRBV7-9 and TRBJ2-1, is DTGVSQNPRHKITKRGQNVTFRCDPISEHNRLYWYRQTLGQGPEFLTYFQNEAQLEKSRLLSDRFSAERPKGSFSTLEIQRTEQGDSAMYLCASSPRQGRGQFFGPGTRLTVL.

The chain recombines TRBV28 with TRBJ1-3; 9 positions match TRBD1. This CDR3 contains 15 residues. The germline CDR1 and CDR2 sequences are MDHEN and SYDVKM. The J segment lost 8 bases and the V segment lost 5 bases, leaving 10 bases of the junction unmatched. The CDR3 region has the DNA TGTGCCAGCAGTGATACAGGGGGCTTTAGGGACACCATATATTTT. This encodes CASSDTGGFRDTIYF.

This rearrangement joins TRBV5-1 to TRBJ2-5; TRBD2 matches 7 bases. Germline assignment: CDR1 SGHRS and CDR2 YFSETQ. The CDR3 sequence is 16 residues long. J gave up 5 bases and V 0 bases, and 10 bases lay outside the gene matches. The CDR3 nucleotides read TGCGCCAGCAGCTTGGTAGTGTCTAGCGGTACGGAGACCCAGTACTTC. This gives the protein CASSLVVSSGTETQYF.

The J gene is TRBJ2-1, the V gene TRBV28; D gene unclear. The germline CDR1 and CDR2 sequences are MDHEN and SYDVKM. This CDR3 region has 15 residues. Trimming took 1 base from V and 6 from J, leaving 13 bases between them. CDR3 sequence: CASSLSLDYSNEQFF. CDR3 bases: TGTGCCAGCAGTTTATCTTTGGATTATAGCAATGAGCAGTTCTTC.

The J gene is TRBJ1-2, the V gene TRBV5-1; D is perhaps TRBD1 (5 bases). Between the trimmed V and J ends, which lost 4 bases and 8 bases, there was a span of 15 bases. This CDR3 comprises 13 residues. Looked up from germline, CDR1 is SGHRS and CDR2 is YFSETQ. The CDR3 region has the DNA TGCGCCAGCAGCCGGGGGGGTATTGACGGCTACACCTTC. Its translation: CASSRGGIDGYTF.

This rearrangement joins TRBV4-3 to TRBJ2-1; 11 bases are a match to TRBD1. After removal of 5 bases from V and 4 bases from J, the junction contained 4 bases not matched to a gene. The CDR3 contains 15 residues. Germline V gene data show CDR1 as LGHNA and CDR2 as YSLEER. The CDR3, as DNA: TGCGCCAGCAGCGTCCGGGACAGGGGGTACAATGAGCAGTTCTTC. Translating gives CASSVRDRGYNEQFF.

This chain uses TRBV7-9 with TRBJ2-3; 14 bases are a match to TRBD2. Trimming cost V 3 bases and J 5 bases; bases outside gene matches: 4. Germline values: CDR1 SEHNR, CDR2 FQNEAQ (reference sequence). This CDR3 has 16 amino acids. CDR3 nucleotide sequence: TGTGCCAGCAGCTTCGGACTAGCGGGAGGTGGAGATACGCAGTATTTT. Translating it yields CASSFGLAGGGDTQYF.

The chain recombines TRBV12-3 or TRBV12-4 with TRBJ1-6, with D tentatively TRBD1 (5 bases). The CDR3 contains 13 residues. Deletions cut 9 bases from V and 7 bases from J, with 13 bases between. CDR3 sequence reads: CASRGAQNSPLHF. The CDR3, as DNA: TGTGCCAGTCGAGGGGCGCAGAATTCACCCCTCCACTTT.

This chain uses TRBV27 with TRBJ1-5, with TRBD1 as a possible D gene (5 bases). The CDR3 covers 18 residues. Trimming took off 0 bases at V and 4 bases at J, with 19 bases between the two ends. The germline gives CDR1 MNHEY, CDR2 SMNVEV (reference sequence). CDR3 in DNA: TGTGCCAGCAGTTTATCGGCTTTGGGGCTTTTACAGAATCAGCCCCAGCATTTT. Translated, it gives CASSLSALGLLQNQPQHF.

The chain employs TRBV28 and TRBJ1-2, with D unresolved. V was trimmed by 11 bases and J by 5 bases, leaving 12 bases between them. In germline, CDR1 is MDHEN, CDR2 SYDVKM. This CDR3 has 11 residues. CDR3 amino acids: CAVSFGYGYTF. The CDR3 region has the DNA TGTGCCGTCAGTTTCGGGTATGGCTACACCTTC.

This clone came up many times. The chain uses TRBV6-6 and TRBJ1-5; possibly TRBD1 for D (6 bases). Trimming left V 4 bases short and J 3 bases short, with 16 bases between. This CDR3 is 16 amino acids long. Germline CDR1 and CDR2: MNHNY and SVGAGI (reference sequence). Here the CDR3 reads CASSSPRRGANQPQHF. The CDR3 DNA sequence: TGTGCCAGCAGTTCACCCCGGAGGGGGGCCAATCAGCCCCAGCATTTT.

J is TRBJ1-2 and V is TRBV7-9; perhaps TRBD1 as D (5 bases). The CDR3 covers 17 residues. Trimming stripped 5 bases from V and 3 bases from J, with 22 bases between. Germline V CDR1 and CDR2: SEHNR, FQNEAQ (reference sequence). CDR3 sequence reads: CASSPIRDLTTDYGYTF. The CDR3 coding sequence is TGTGCCAGCAGCCCGATAAGGGACCTGACGACGGACTATGGCTACACCTTC.

Notes on this clone: The junction does not match germline at one end; this may be a read error. This sequence joins TRBV5-4 and TRBJ2-3, with a possible D match to TRBD1 (7 bases). The CDR3 extends over 14 amino acids. Per germline, CDR1 SGHNT and CDR2 YYREEE (reference sequence). The CDR3 is CASRLEGATDTQYF. DNA for the CDR3: TGTGCCAGCAGGTTGGAGGGGGCGACAGATACGCAGTATTTT. The entire variable domain, with the rest obtained from reference TRBV5-4 and TRBJ2-3, is as follows: ETGVTQSPTHLIKTRGQQVTLRCSSQSGHNTVSWYQQALGQGPQFIFQYYREEENGRGNFPPRFSGLQFPNYSSELNVNALELDDSALYLCASRLEGATDTQYFGPGTRLTVL.